A selection of T cell receptor beta chains follows, all from one sample in a study of shared clonotypes between healthy human individuals. TCRdb keeps only in-frame clones here, not all; method: immunoSEQ multiplex PCR. The repertoire holds hundreds of thousands of clones, approximately 79% seen once, with over 1.5% in the top ten. The sample taken for sequencing was memory CD4+ T cells sorted from blood. These receptors were collected from a woman between 25 and 40 years old in good health. Both conserved end residues are part of each CDR3. The D gene is left open where the match is weak. Clone sizes are given selectively: once, few, many, or a class where the clone is expanded.

d_gene	j_gene	v_gene	abundance	CDR3nt	CDR3aa
NA	TRBJ2-4	TRBV4-1	NA	TGCGCCAGCAGCCAACCCGGGGCCAAAAACATTCAGTACTTC	CASSQPGAKNIQYF
NA	TRBJ1-5	TRBV27	NA	TGTGCCAGCAGTCCCAACCCCTACACTAGGGAGGGGCAGCCCCAGCATTTT	CASSPNPYTREGQPQHF
NA	TRBJ2-7	TRBV29-1	NA	TGCAGCGGCCTGAAAGCGGAGAGCTACGAGCAGTACTTC	CSGLKAESYEQYF
NA	TRBJ1-1	TRBV18	NA	TGTGCCAGCTCACCGTCAGTTAAGAACACTGAAGCTTTCTTT	CASSPSVKNTEAFF
TRBD2	TRBJ2-5	TRBV28	few	TGTGCCAGCAGATTAGCGGGAGAAGAGACCCAGTACTTC	CASRLAGEETQYF
TRBD2	TRBJ2-3	TRBV11-2	NA	TGTGCCAGCAGCTGGGGACTAGCGGGAGTGGCAGATACGCAGTATTTT	CASSWGLAGVADTQYF
NA	TRBJ2-7	TRBV7-7	NA	TGTGCCAGCAGCTCCATGGGGGACGGCGAGCAGTACTTC	CASSSMGDGEQYF
TRBD2	TRBJ2-7	TRBV5-1	NA	TGCGCCAGCAGCTTGGTAGCTAGCGGGAGTGGGGAGCAGTACTTC	CASSLVASGSGEQYF
NA	TRBJ2-7	TRBV27	once	TGTGCCAGCAGTTTATATAACAAAGTCTACGAGCAGTACTTC	CASSLYNKVYEQYF
TRBD1	TRBJ1-1	TRBV14	NA	TGTGCCAGCAGCCACAAAATCGGGACAGGGAACACTGAAGCTTTCTTT	CASSHKIGTGNTEAFF
TRBD1	TRBJ1-4	TRBV15	NA	TGTGCCACCAGCAGGGGACAGGGAAACGAAAAACTGTTTTTT	CATSRGQGNEKLFF
NA	TRBJ2-6	TRBV4-1	NA	TGCGCCAGCAGCCAAGGGGGGAACAGTTTTTACTCTGGGGCCAACGTCCTGACTTTC	CASSQGGNSFYSGANVLTF
NA	TRBJ1-5	TRBV6-6	few	TGTGCCAGCAGTTACTCACCCAATCAGCCCCAGCATTTT	CASSYSPNQPQHF
TRBD1	TRBJ1-5	TRBV6-5	many	TGTGCCAGCAGTAGGACAGGGGGCAATCAGCCCCAGCATTTT	CASSRTGGNQPQHF
NA	TRBJ1-5	TRBV6-4	once	TGTGCCAGCAAACAGATACCCCATCCTTCGAATCAGCCCCAGCATTTT	CASKQIPHPSNQPQHF
NA	TRBJ2-1	TRBV9	NA	TGTGCCAGCAGCGTAGCAGGGCCCTCGACCGGTGAGCAGTTCTTC	CASSVAGPSTGEQFF
NA	TRBJ1-1	TRBV5-1	NA	TGCGCCAGCGCCTTAACACAGACGAACACTGAAGCTTTCTTT	CASALTQTNTEAFF
NA	TRBJ2-7	TRBV27	NA	TGTGCCAGCAGTTTAGTGGGGGACGAGCAGTACTTC	CASSLVGDEQYF
TRBD1	TRBJ2-5	TRBV5-1	once	TGCGCCAGCAGCATACAGGGGGCCGGTGAGACCCAGTACTTC	CASSIQGAGETQYF
NA	TRBJ1-4	TRBV11-2	NA	TGTGCCAGCAGCTTAGGCGGACAGTCTTTTGAAAAACTGTTTTTT	CASSLGGQSFEKLFF
NA	TRBJ1-2	TRBV7-2	NA	TGTGCCAGCAACGCCCACAGGGACTATGGCTACACCTTC	CASNAHRDYGYTF
NA	TRBJ1-2	TRBV7-9	NA	TGTGCCAGCAGCCTAAAGGCTCTCGGACAGTTCCTGAACTATGGCTACACCTTC	CASSLKALGQFLNYGYTF
TRBD2	TRBJ2-7	TRBV28	NA	TGTGCCAGCACGGGAGGGGGACTAGCGGGAGGGCCTCCCTCCTACGAGCAGTACTTC	CASTGGGLAGGPPSYEQYF
NA	TRBJ2-1	TRBV5-1	NA	TGCGCCAGCAGGATTGGGGGGACAGCCTACAATGAGCAGTTCTTC	CASRIGGTAYNEQFF
TRBD1	TRBJ2-1	TRBV19	NA	TGTGCCAGTAGTATAATTGGGCAGGGGGACCACAATGAGCAGTTCTTC	CASSIIGQGDHNEQFF
TRBD1	TRBJ1-1	TRBV28	NA	TGTGCCAGCAGTTTCCTGAGACAGGGGGAGGACACTGAAGCTTTCTTT	CASSFLRQGEDTEAFF
NA	TRBJ1-4	TRBV5-1	NA	TGCGCCAGCAGCGGAGGGGGAGGAAATGAAAAACTGTTTTTT	CASSGGGGNEKLFF
NA	TRBJ1-3	TRBV2	NA	TGTGCCAGCAGTGATAACTCTGGAAACACCATATATTTT	CASSDNSGNTIYF
NA	TRBJ2-1	TRBV2	NA	TGTGCCAGCAGTGCAGGAATTGATGAGCAGTTCTTC	CASSAGIDEQFF